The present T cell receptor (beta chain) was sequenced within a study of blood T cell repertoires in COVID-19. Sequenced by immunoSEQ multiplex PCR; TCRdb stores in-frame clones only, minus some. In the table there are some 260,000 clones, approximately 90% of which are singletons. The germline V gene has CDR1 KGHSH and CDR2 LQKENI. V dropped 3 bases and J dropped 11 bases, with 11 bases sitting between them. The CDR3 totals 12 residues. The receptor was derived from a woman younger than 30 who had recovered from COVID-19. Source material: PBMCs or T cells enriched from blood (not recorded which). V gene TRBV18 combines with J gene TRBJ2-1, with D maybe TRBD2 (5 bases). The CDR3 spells CASSPPTRKQFF. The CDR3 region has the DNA TGTGCCAGCTCACCCCCTACTAGGAAGCAGTTCTTC.